This T cell receptor (beta chain) was sequenced in a study of T cell repertoires in cytomegalovirus infection. Study-wide context: CMV infection and matching HLA type were both indicated by public TCR beta signatures.

Using its own MiXCR run on the reads, TCRdb lists one record per CDR3 protein. Among some 390,000 distinct CDR3 sequences listed, approximately 18% were seen once. V lost 6 bases and J lost 0; bases outside the gene matches: 10. The CDR3 has 17 residues. Overall study results and limits: There were HLA-C-restricted CMV-specific TCR beta clonotypes dominating the ex vivo response. The cumulative frequency of public TCR beta families distinguished individuals who carried CMV together with the relevant HLA.

In this sample, this clonotype turned up a few times. Its antigen is not identified. The source is a human donor in good health (CMV status not recorded). Some clones in this sample may be carry-over from other donors' samples. The specimen was PBMCs. The rearrangement links TRBV12-3 or TRBV12-4 to TRBJ2-3, with 9 bases identical to TRBD2. This CDR3 reads CASRESVAGESTDTQYF. The CDR3 region has the DNA TGTGCCAGCAGGGAAAGTGTAGCGGGAGAAAGCACAGATACGCAGTATTTT.